The clone carrying this T cell receptor (beta chain) was found a few times. Using genomic DNA as the template, TCR beta VDJ and CDR3 profiling was carried out. TCRdb reanalysed the reads using MiXCR and keeps one entry per CDR3 protein. The data hold about 180,000 distinct CDR3 sequences, with around 50% observed a single time. The sample originates from a study of CD8+CD57+ T cells in acquired aplastic anemia. Those patients picked for sequencing had displayed CD8+CD57+ cell expansion on flow cytometry. The CDR3 runs 15 residues. CDR1 is MNHNS, CDR2 SASEGT, per germline. J was trimmed by 5 bases and V by 10 bases; bases with no gene match: 11.

The gene calls are TRBV6-1 and TRBJ2-5; 12 nucleotides agree with TRBD2. Sequencing was carried out using sorted CD4+, CD8+, or CD8+CD57+ T cells (not recorded which) from PBMCs. The sequence derives from a human donor with aplastic anemia. The CDR3 region has the DNA TGTGCCATATTAAAAAGACTAGCGGGGGAGGAGACCCAGTACTTC. Residues: CAILKRLAGEETQYF.